This TCR beta chain was sequenced for a study of CD8 T cells in Susac syndrome. V lost 5 bases and J 2 bases, leaving 9 bases between the germline ends. There are 13 residues in the CDR3. Only a few counts were recorded for this clonotype. Reverse transcription of roughly 0.5 to 1 ug RNA was carried out with random hexamers. Multiplex immunoSEQ PCR targeted 54 Vbeta and 13 Jbeta TCR beta segments. TCRdb processed the immunoSEQ multiplex PCR reads anew with MiXCR; each CDR3 protein has one entry. The repertoire includes approximately 190,000 distinct CDR3 sequences, about 93% of them detected once, and roughly 0.096% sits in the top ten. CD8+ and CD4+ T cells circulating in blood were sequenced for TCR beta. In contrast to the negatively isolated CD8+ and CD4+ T cells, TEMRA cells were FACS-enriched.

The receptor's source is a human donor in good health. V usage is TRBV12-3 or TRBV12-4 and J usage is TRBJ2-5; D perhaps matches TRBD1 (6 bases). Sequencing used CD4+ T cells from PBMCs. CDR3 residues: CASSRTVQETQYF. In nucleotides, the CDR3 is TGTGCCAGCAGTCGGACAGTACAAGAGACCCAGTACTTC.